The clone carrying this TCR beta chain was counted a single time. Its antigen is still unknown. An even split of each subset's genomic DNA across several immunoSEQ plates was performed. Profiling relied on immunoSEQ multiplex PCR, and the TCRdb table lists in-frame clones only, not all of them. The sample consists of 1.6 million or so clones, 95% to 97% of them appearing once. The sample is drawn from a study of shared clonotypes between healthy human individuals. Whole-study results and caveats: Generation probability values for non-shared clonotypes were lower than those for clonotypes shared by all four donors.

Germline V gene lookup returns CDR1 MDHEN and CDR2 SYDVKM. The CDR3 is 13 residues long. V lost 5 bases and J 5 bases, leaving 12 bases between the germline ends. Sequenced material: naive CD4+ T cells sorted from blood. The subset: CD45RA+ positively selected. The chain combines TRBV28 with TRBJ1-1; D gene uncertain. The sequence was collected from a man between 25 and 39 years old in good health. The CDR3 coding sequence is TGTGCCAGCAGTCCTCCCCCGGAAACTGAAGCTTTCTTT. This gives the protein CASSPPPETEAFF.